The 31 T cell receptor beta chains given below trace back to one sample, sequenced in a study of T-cell reconstitution after alpha-beta-depleted transplantation in children. Molecular barcoding with unique molecular identifiers was used for the TCRbeta library. TCRdb recomputed calls from the PCR reads with MiXCR, one row per CDR3 protein. The sample has about 580,000 distinct CDR3 sequences; about 21% are singletons. This sample comprised PBMCs, mostly from graft donor cells, obtained 360 days after TCRalphabeta/CD19-depleted stem cell transplant. Receptor source: a boy under two years old who had a stem cell transplant for acute myeloid leukemia, so the T cells may come from the graft donor.

The rearrangement links TRBV9 to TRBJ2-7; 8 bases are a match to TRBD2. This CDR3 comprises 15 residues. CDR1 is SGDLS and CDR2 is YYNGEE in the germline V gene. The V segment lost 4 bases and the J segment 5 bases; nucleotides outside the gene matches: 11. The DNA for the CDR3 is TGTGCCAGCAGCCCTCTGCCGGGGGGGCGCAACGAGCAGTACTTC. It yields the protein CASSPLPGGRNEQYF. The variable domain in full, completed from reference TRBV9 and TRBJ2-7, reads DSGVTQTPKHLITATGQRVTLRCSPRSGDLSVYWYQQSLDQGLQFLIQYYNGEERAKGNILERFSAQQFPDLHSELNLSSLELGDSALYFCASSPLPGGRNEQYFGPGTRLTVT.

The sample holds many counts of this clonotype. The gene calls are TRBV20-1 and TRBJ2-1; D uncertain. CDR3 length: 13 amino acids. The V gene lost 5 bases and the J gene lost 8 bases, with 16 bases spanning the gap. Germline V gene data show CDR1 as DFQATT and CDR2 as SNEGSKA (reference sequence). The CDR3 loop is CSASWALDHEQFF. CDR3 nucleotide sequence: TGCAGTGCTTCCTGGGCCTTAGACCATGAGCAGTTCTTC.

This chain connects TRBV20-1 to TRBJ2-7, with D possibly TRBD1 on 6 matching bases. Trimming left V 5 bases short and J 2 bases short, with 13 bases between. Germline V gene sequence: CDR1 DFQATT, CDR2 SNEGSKA (reference sequence). There are 13 residues in the CDR3. CDR3 DNA: TGCAGTGCTCTTACAGGGAAAGCCTACGAGCAGTACTTC. Protein sequence: CSALTGKAYEQYF.

The chain carries TRBV6-6 and TRBJ2-2; D is possibly TRBD1 (5 bases). CDR1 is MNHNY, CDR2 SVGAGI, per germline (reference sequence). The CDR3 runs 12 residues. V was shortened by 2 bases and J by 7 bases, with 5 bases between the two germline ends. The CDR3: CASSYRGGELFF. The CDR3 DNA is TGTGCCAGCAGTTACAGGGGCGGGGAGCTGTTTTTT.

This clonotype was observed many times. The chain recombines TRBV3-1 with TRBJ2-7; D unclear. The germline V gene encodes CDR1 LGHDT and CDR2 YNNKEL (reference sequence). The ends were cut back, 1 base at V and 7 bases at J, with 14 bases in the middle. This CDR3 region has 14 residues. The CDR3 DNA reads as TGTGCCAGCAGCCAAGGTTACCTACTGGGGGAGCAGTACGTC. Translated, it gives CASSQGYLLGEQYV.

This clonotype has just a few counts. The chain employs TRBV12-3 or TRBV12-4 and TRBJ2-1; D uncertain. The CDR3 covers 15 residues. Deletions cut 3 bases from V and 3 bases from J, with 12 bases between. CDR3 coding DNA: TGTGCCAGCAGTTTTCTAGGCCCCAACTACAATGAGCAGTTCTTC. Residues: CASSFLGPNYNEQFF.

This clonotype was counted only a few times. V usage is TRBV12-3 or TRBV12-4 and J usage is TRBJ2-3, with 8 positions matching TRBD1. The ends lost 7 bases at V and 3 bases at J; junction bases unmatched: 9. This CDR3 is built from 15 residues. CDR3 sequence (DNA): TGTGCCAGCACCCACAGGGGGAGAGGGACAGATACGCAGTATTTT. This sequence encodes CASTHRGRGTDTQYF.

The chain recombines TRBV5-1 with TRBJ2-5; 9 bases map to TRBD1. CDR1 and CDR2 from the germline V gene are SGHRS and YFSETQ. Unmatched junction bases numbered 11, after V lost 2 bases and J lost 3 bases. This CDR3 comprises 17 residues. CDR3 sequence (DNA): TGCGCCAGCAGCTTATACCCAACAGGGGGCGGGGAAGAGACCCAGTACTTC. It codes for CASSLYPTGGGEETQYF.

This clonotype has just a few counts. The chain is built from TRBV9 and TRBJ1-2; the D is unclear. CDR3 length: 14 amino acids. Trimming stripped 0 bases from V and 5 bases from J, with 11 bases between. Germline CDR1 and CDR2: SGDLS and YYNGEE. This CDR3 is CASSVVPAPYGYTF. The CDR3 bases are TGTGCCAGCAGCGTAGTTCCAGCCCCTTATGGCTACACCTTC.

V is TRBV11-3 and J is TRBJ2-3; perhaps TRBD2 as D (5 bases). Between the trimmed V and J ends, which lost 10 bases and 2 bases, there was a span of 25 bases. From germline, CDR1 is SGHNT and CDR2 YENEEA. The CDR3 has 17 amino acids. CDR3: CAIPTGVGGGPTDTQYF. Written as DNA, the CDR3 is TGTGCCATCCCGACCGGGGTAGGTGGTGGGCCCACAGATACGCAGTATTTT.

There are many counts of this clonotype. V is TRBV5-1 and J is TRBJ2-1, with D perhaps matching TRBD1 (6 bases). The CDR3 has 15 residues. Germline CDR1 and CDR2: SGHRS and YFSETQ. V lost 0 bases to trimming and J lost 3 bases, with 10 bases between them. CDR3 sequence (DNA): TGCGCCAGCAGCTTGGAAGGACAGAGCTACAATGAGCAGTTCTTC. Translating it yields CASSLEGQSYNEQFF.

This clonotype was seen at least ten times. The J gene is TRBJ1-1, the V gene TRBV12-3 or TRBV12-4; D is undetermined. The CDR3 has 14 residues. V lost 1 base and J lost 6, with 12 bases in between. CDR3 DNA sequence: TGTGCCAGCAGTTTAGGTATCCCCGGGGCTGAAGCTTTCTTT. This sequence encodes CASSLGIPGAEAFF.

This clonotype was seen more than once but under ten times. The CDR3 spells CSANSGAPYGNQPQHF. In DNA, the CDR3 is TGCAGTGCAAACTCCGGGGCCCCCTACGGCAATCAGCCCCAGCATTTT. V gene TRBV20-1 combines with J gene TRBJ1-5; TRBD1 is a possible D gene (5 bases). V lost 6 bases, J lost 2 bases, and 20 bases lay in between. The CDR3 runs 16 residues. Germline V CDR1 and CDR2: DFQATT, SNEGSKA (reference sequence).

This clonotype has a count of ten or more. The gene calls are TRBV12-3 or TRBV12-4 and TRBJ1-4; the match to TRBD1 covers 7 bases. The V segment lost 6 bases and the J segment 7 bases; nucleotides outside the gene matches: 5. This CDR3 region has 13 residues. The CDR3 DNA reads as TGTGCCAGCAGCGGGACAGAAGGTGAAAAACTGTTTTTT. Translating it yields CASSGTEGEKLFF.

This clonotype was counted many times. The chain uses TRBV9 and TRBJ2-5; D gene ambiguous. The V gene lost 5 bases and the J gene lost 5 bases, with 19 bases spanning the gap. The CDR3 is 15 amino acids. Germline V CDR1 and CDR2: SGDLS, YYNGEE. The CDR3 nucleotides are TGTGCCAGCAGTCTCCAGACTCCCCCTGGGGAGACCCAGTACTTC. It specifies CASSLQTPPGETQYF. Full variable domain (rest looked up from reference TRBV9 and TRBJ2-5): DSGVTQTPKHLITATGQRVTLRCSPRSGDLSVYWYQQSLDQGLQFLIQYYNGEERAKGNILERFSAQQFPDLHSELNLSSLELGDSALYFCASSLQTPPGETQYFGPGTRLLVL.

This clonotype was counted ten times or more. The J gene is TRBJ2-7, the V gene TRBV5-5; D not resolved. Germline V lookup: CDR1 SGHKS, CDR2 YYEKEE (reference sequence). The CDR3 spans 13 residues. Deletions cut 1 base from V and 0 bases from J, with 5 bases between. Written as DNA, the CDR3 is TGTGCCAGCAGCTTGACAGTCTCCTACGAGCAGTACGTC. It is translated as CASSLTVSYEQYV.

The chain joins TRBV6-2 or TRBV6-3 to TRBJ1-5, with no clear D. CDR1 is MNHEY, CDR2 SVGEGT, per germline. Between the trimmed V and J ends, which lost 8 bases and 5 bases, there was a span of 10 bases. The CDR3 loop spans 12 amino acids. The CDR3 sequence is CASRWRDQPQHF. DNA of the CDR3: TGTGCCAGCCGGTGGCGGGATCAGCCCCAGCATTTT.

This clonotype occurred many times. This rearrangement joins TRBV20-1 to TRBJ2-7; D gene unclear. CDR3 length equals 12 residues. V was pared by 0 bases and J by 6 bases, with 9 bases between. Germline V gene sequence: CDR1 DFQATT, CDR2 SNEGSKA (reference sequence). The DNA for the CDR3 is TGCAGTGCTAGAGATGAGAGTGGCGAGCAGTACTTC. Translated: CSARDESGEQYF.

This clonotype occurred many times. The chain combines TRBV29-1 with TRBJ1-2, with D maybe TRBD1 (5 bases). The CDR3 is 13 amino acids. V was clipped by 4 bases and J by 7 bases, with 16 bases between them. Germline V lookup: CDR1 SQVTM, CDR2 ANQGSEA. The CDR3 spells CSVVGAPLGGYTF. Written as DNA, the CDR3 is TGCAGCGTTGTAGGGGCACCGCTGGGTGGCTACACCTTC.

The chain carries TRBV13 and TRBJ1-1; no reliable D call. CDR1 is PRHDT, CDR2 FYEKMQ, per germline (reference sequence). The ends were cut back, 6 bases at V and 1 base at J, with 6 bases in the middle. This CDR3 spans 12 amino acids. In nucleotides, the CDR3 is TGTGCCAGCAGGGTCGGGAACACTGAAGCTTTCTTT. Translation: CASRVGNTEAFF.

This rearrangement joins TRBV20-1 to TRBJ2-2; TRBD1 might be the D (5 bases). The length of the CDR3 is 12 residues. Germline CDR1 and CDR2: DFQATT and SNEGSKA (reference sequence). Trimming took 6 bases from V and 5 from J, leaving 10 bases between them. The DNA for the CDR3 is TGCAGTGCAAACCGACAGACCGGGGAGCTGTTTTTT. It translates to CSANRQTGELFF.

The sample holds many counts of this clonotype. This chain links TRBV20-1 with TRBJ2-7; maybe TRBD2 (7 bases). The CDR3 length is 17 residues. The germline gives CDR1 DFQATT, CDR2 SNEGSKA (reference sequence). Trimming took 1 base from V and 7 from J, leaving 26 bases between them. The chain's CDR3 is CSARGPRQVPGGGEQYV. CDR3 in DNA: TGCAGTGCTAGAGGCCCAAGACAGGTCCCCGGCGGGGGTGAGCAGTACGTC.

DNA of the CDR3: TGTGCCAGCAGCTTCACCGGGACAGGGGGCATATCGAACTATGGCTACACCTTC. Translated: CASSFTGTGGISNYGYTF. V gene TRBV11-1 combines with J gene TRBJ1-2; 12 bases agree with TRBD1. This CDR3 contains 18 residues. V was clipped by 3 bases and J by 2 bases; unmatched bases: 10. Germline CDR1 is SGHAT and CDR2 is FQDESV (reference sequence). Full variable domain (outside the CDR3, taken from reference TRBV11-1 and TRBJ1-2): EAEVAQSPRYKITEKSQAVAFWCDPISGHATLYWYRQILGQGPELLVQFQDESVVDDSQLPKDRFSAERLKGVDSTLKIQPAELGDSAMYLCASSFTGTGGISNYGYTFGSGTRLTVV.

This clonotype was recorded at least ten times. CDR3 residues: CSARHRVLNIQYF. The CDR3, as DNA: TGCAGTGCCAGACACAGGGTTTTGAACATTCAGTACTTC. J is TRBJ2-4 and V is TRBV20-1, with D possibly matching TRBD1 (6 bases). The V end lost 6 bases, the J end lost 7 bases, and 16 bases lay between the germline ends. This CDR3 has 13 residues. Looked up from germline, CDR1 is DFQATT and CDR2 is SNEGSKA (reference sequence).

This clonotype was recorded a few times. The chain uses TRBV24-1 and TRBJ1-2; D ambiguous. The V and J ends lost 2 bases and 6 bases respectively, with 9 bases between them. There are 13 residues in the CDR3. Germline assignment: CDR1 KGHDR and CDR2 SFDVKD. The CDR3 loop is CATSDSDVHGYTF. CDR3 coding DNA: TGTGCCACCAGTGATTCGGACGTCCATGGCTACACCTTC.

This clonotype appeared once. This chain uses TRBV15 with TRBJ2-1; D may be TRBD1 (5 bases). Germline CDR1 reads LNHNV; CDR2 reads YYDKDF (reference sequence). The CDR3 is 17 residues long. V lost 0 bases and J 3 bases, leaving 15 bases between the germline ends. Written as DNA, the CDR3 is TGTGCCACCAGCAGAGAAGGGGAAAGCCTATACTACAATGAGCAGTTCTTC. This sequence encodes CATSREGESLYYNEQFF.

This clonotype was counted many times. The gene calls are TRBV29-1 and TRBJ2-2, with TRBD1 matching over 8 bases. V lost 4 bases, J lost 5 bases, and 12 bases stayed unmatched. Germline assignment: CDR1 SQVTM and CDR2 ANQGSEA. The CDR3 covers 16 residues. In nucleotides, the CDR3 is TGCAGCGTTGTTGCCCTTGGACAGGGAGGAACCGGGGAGCTGTTTTTT. As protein: CSVVALGQGGTGELFF.

This clonotype turned up a few times. The CDR3 region is CSATSAGASSYEQYV. For the CDR3, the DNA is TGCAGTGCGACATCAGCGGGGGCGAGCTCCTACGAGCAGTACGTC. The chain couples TRBV20-1 to TRBJ2-7; TRBD2 matches at 8 bases. V lost 6 bases to trimming and J lost 0 bases; unmatched junction nucleotides: 10. The CDR3 is 15 amino acids. The germline V gene encodes CDR1 DFQATT and CDR2 SNEGSKA (reference sequence).

The genes are TRBV12-3 or TRBV12-4 and TRBJ2-7; D is uncertain. This CDR3 has 13 residues. V was clipped by 2 bases and J by 4 bases, with 9 bases between them. For the CDR3, the DNA is TGTGCCAGCAGTTTAACAGCTCTTTACGAGCAGTACTTC. Protein sequence: CASSLTALYEQYF.

This chain joins TRBV13 and TRBJ1-3, with unresolved D. Germline loops: CDR1 PRHDT, CDR2 FYEKMQ (reference sequence). The CDR3 contains 11 residues. V lost 2 bases to trimming and J lost 8 bases, with 4 bases between them. Here the CDR3 DNA reads TGTGCCAGCAGCTTACTTCACACCATATATTTT. This sequence encodes CASSLLHTIYF.

This clonotype was counted at least ten times. This sequence joins TRBV12-3 or TRBV12-4 and TRBJ1-5, with D possibly TRBD1 on 6 matching bases. The CDR3 consists of 14 residues. V was shortened by 6 bases and J by 9 bases, with 18 bases between the two germline ends. The CDR3 region has the DNA TGTGCCAGCAGAGGGACACCTTCCCCGGGGCCCCAGCATTTT. Translated, it gives CASRGTPSPGPQHF.